The rows below give T cell receptor beta chains drawn from one sample of a study of blood T cell repertoires in COVID-19. Generated by immunoSEQ multiplex PCR, the TCRdb table keeps only in-frame clones and is missing some. This sample carries under 200,000 clones, roughly 90% of them seen once, and the ten largest clones take 0.78%. Specimen: peripheral blood. Receptor source: a woman between 70 and 85 years old with acute or convalescent COVID-19. CDR3s include the opening cysteine and the closing phenylalanine or tryptophan. A D gene is named only where the DNA matches it firmly. The size field is filled for only some rows; it gives once, few, many or a size class.

V gene,clone size,D gene,J gene,CDR3 protein,CDR3 DNA
TRBV5-1,-,TRBD2,TRBJ2-2,CASSPLGRGNTGELFF,TGCGCCAGCAGCCCCCTGGGGAGGGGAAACACCGGGGAGCTGTTTTTT
TRBV24-1,once,-,TRBJ1-5,CAATGSAFPPFNYSNQPQHF,TGTGCTGCCACCGGCAGCGCCTTTCCTCCCTTCAACTATAGCAATCAGCCCCAGCATTTT
TRBV19,once,-,TRBJ1-2,CASSRSLSTVNYGYTF,TGTGCCAGTAGCCGCTCTCTTAGTACAGTTAACTATGGCTACACCTTC
TRBV15,once,-,TRBJ1-2,CATSRGSGGPAGYGYTF,TGTGCCACCAGCAGAGGAAGCGGGGGGCCCGCTGGCTATGGCTACACCTTC
TRBV7-3,-,TRBD1,TRBJ1-6,CASSLRGQGNSPLHF,TGTGCCAGCAGCTTAAGAGGACAGGGCAATTCACCCCTCCACTTT
TRBV6-1,-,-,TRBJ1-5,CASSERGFGPQHF,TGTGCCAGCAGTGAGCGGGGCTTCGGGCCCCAGCATTTT
TRBV15,-,-,TRBJ1-2,CATSRGPGYYGYTF,TGTGCCACCAGCAGAGGACCAGGTTATTATGGCTACACCTTC
TRBV14,-,TRBD1,TRBJ1-6,CASSQTGGNSPLHF,TGTGCCAGCAGCCAAACAGGGGGTAATTCACCCCTCCACTTT
TRBV19,-,-,TRBJ2-2,CASSSWQGTGELFF,TGTGCCAGTAGTAGTTGGCAGGGCACCGGGGAGCTGTTTTTT
TRBV4-1,-,-,TRBJ1-1,CASSQAAGVNTEAFF,TGCGCCAGCAGCCAAGCGGCGGGGGTCAACACTGAAGCTTTCTTT
TRBV27,few,-,TRBJ1-3,CASSPRGDRGNTIYF,TGTGCCAGCAGTCCCAGGGGAGATCGTGGAAACACCATATATTTT
TRBV6-5,-,TRBD1,TRBJ2-7,CASNRQGRFDEQYF,TGTGCCAGCAATCGACAGGGCCGGTTCGACGAGCAGTACTTC
TRBV5-1,-,TRBD2,TRBJ2-2,CASTRVLAVNTGELFF,TGCGCCAGCACTAGGGTACTAGCGGTGAACACCGGGGAGCTGTTTTTT
TRBV28,-,TRBD1,TRBJ2-3,CASTGTARADTQYF,TGTGCCAGTACGGGGACAGCCCGGGCAGATACGCAGTATTTT
TRBV7-9,-,-,TRBJ1-1,CASSLVANTEAFF,TGTGCCAGCAGCTTAGTGGCAAACACTGAAGCTTTCTTT
TRBV4-1,-,TRBD1,TRBJ1-2,CASSQATGAYGYTF,TGCGCCAGCAGCCAAGCGACAGGGGCCTATGGCTACACCTTC